This T cell receptor (beta chain) was documented in a study of regulatory dendritic cells for organ transplantation (dated by TCRdb to between 2016 and 2019). About the full investigation: Monocytes were cultured with vitamin D3 on days 0 and 4 and with IL-10 on day 4 to generate regulatory dendritic cells. On day 6, LPS was added to the DC cultures to test how the DCs responded to a strong maturation-inducing agent. The TCRbeta repertoires of sorted naive and memory CD4+ and CD8+ T cells were sequenced before and after allostimulation with regulatory or mature dendritic cells.

The germline V gene encodes CDR1 SGDLS and CDR2 YYNGEE. Inclusive of the bounding cysteine and phenylalanine, the CDR3 is 14 residues long. Of the read, only the CDR3 DNA is kept; its 42 bases are in frame from base 1. The V end gives up 6 bases and the J end 7 bases, leaving 11 bases in the junction not matched to a gene. Multiplexed two-step PCR with Vbeta-specific forward primers and Jbeta-specific reverse primers was used to amplify TCRbeta CDR3 regions. The TCRbeta libraries were sequenced on an Illumina instrument via the immunoSEQ service. The original pipeline was this. V, D and J genes were assigned using IMGT annotation, and counts were corrected for multiplex PCR bias using synthetic CDR3 analogues. In the immunoSEQ Analyzer, repertoire clonality was calculated as one minus normalized Shannon entropy. Fisher's exact test with Benjamini-Hochberg false discovery rate control was used to define clonal expansion, with two-tailed P<0.01. The table was pulled from immuneACCESS by TCRdb, which kept in-frame rearrangements only. Such tables lose some clones; where checked, under half of the loss comes from unresolved V genes, and the rest has no known cause. V, J and clone size were drawn from that table, and D and trimming were deduced from the DNA. This sample holds 13,000 or so clones; under 90% were observed only once. The top ten clonotypes cover around 0.24% of the sample.

On this clone itself: The target of this receptor is not known. One base away there is no much larger clone; base qualities are not given.

The paper's findings and limits, for the study overall: Only a couple of subjects were sequenced, and considerable between-individual heterogeneity in the alloreactive memory CD8+ T cell pool was noted by the authors. Among the resting subsets, the most alloreactive TCR clonotypes were found in memory CD8+ T cells. In both subjects, allostimulation led to expansion of memory CD8+ clones, although regulatory dendritic cells appeared to cause more limited expansion than mature dendritic cells did. Repertoires were highly diverse in naive CD4+ and CD8+ T cells, less diverse in memory cells, and most oligoclonal in memory CD8+ cells.

Sorted T cell subsets were CFSE-labeled and co-cultured for about five days with allogeneic regulatory or mature dendritic cells at a 1:10 DC:T ratio. Naive T cells were sorted as CD45RA+ and memory T cells as CD45RO+ CD4+ or CD8+ cells by FACS. T cells for TCR sequencing came from two healthy control subjects. The Qiagen DNeasy Blood & Tissue Kit was used to extract genomic DNA. The rearrangement combines TRBV9 with TRBJ2-3; 7 bases in between match TRBD2. The source material was naive CD8+ T cells from blood cultured with regulatory dendritic cells. According to the study, the label for this sample's cell subset or site signals: CD45RA+ naive T cells. The source is a human donor in good health. The DNA sequence is given as TGTGCCAGCATCGGGGAGGGCGGTCGCAATACGCAGTATTTT. It codes for CASIGEGGRNTQYF.